A selection of T cell receptor beta chains follows, all from one sample in a study of OX40 agonist ivuxolimab in advanced cancers. TCRdb's copy holds only in-frame clones and misses some; the assay was immunoSEQ multiplex PCR. The sample holds 65,000 to 85,000 clones, approximately 81% seen once. Here the sequenced sample was CD4+ or CD8+ T cells sorted from blood, taken in a trial of the OX40 agonist ivuxolimab. Receptors originate from an adult with an advanced solid tumor such as melanoma, head and neck, liver or kidney cancer. Each CDR3 is given with its conserved first and last residue. A D gene is named only where the DNA matches it firmly. A clone size is listed for some rows: how often the clone was seen (once, few, many), or a class if it is expanded.

TRBJ2-5 TRBV5-1 NA TRBD2 TGCGCCAGCAGCTTGGAAACTAGCGGCCAAGAGACCCAGTACTTC CASSLETSGQETQYF
TRBJ2-7 TRBV27 NA TRBD2 TGTGCCAGCAGACCCTCGGGGGGAGACGAGCAGTACTTC CASRPSGGDEQYF
TRBJ2-3 TRBV30 NA NA TGTGCCTGGGTGGCCAGGGGCTGGACAGATACGCAGTATTTT CAWVARGWTDTQYF
TRBJ1-5 TRBV7-8 many TRBD1 TGTGCCAGCAGCTTAGGAGGACAGGGGGATCAGCCCCAGCATTTT CASSLGGQGDQPQHF
TRBJ2-3 TRBV28 NA TRBD2 TGTGCCACCAAGTCTAGGCGGGGGGGGGCGGCAGATACGCAGTATTTT CATKSRRGGAADTQYF
TRBJ2-1 TRBV6-4 NA NA TGTGCCAGCAGTGACTCGATCGGCTCCTACAATGAGCAGTTCTTC CASSDSIGSYNEQFF
TRBJ2-7 TRBV7-9 NA NA TGTGCCAGCAGCTTATTGGCGGATTCCTACGAGCAGTACTTC CASSLLADSYEQYF
TRBJ2-7 TRBV7-2 NA TRBD2 TGTGCCAGCAGCTTAGCTCTAGCGGGGGGCTACGAGCAGTACTTC CASSLALAGGYEQYF
TRBJ1-1 TRBV6-1 once NA TGTGCCAGCAGTGTCAGGGATGGGAACACTGAAGCTTTCTTT CASSVRDGNTEAFF
TRBJ2-5 TRBV6-6 once TRBD1 TGTGCCAGCAGTCACCGGGACAGCCAAGAGACCCAGTACTTC CASSHRDSQETQYF
TRBJ2-7 TRBV11-2 NA TRBD2 TGTGCCAGCAGCTTAGGGGAGGGGATTGGGGAGCAGTACTTC CASSLGEGIGEQYF
TRBJ1-1 TRBV28 NA NA TGTGCCAGCAGTTTACAGGTAGGCACTGAAGCTTTCTTT CASSLQVGTEAFF
TRBJ2-3 TRBV28 NA NA TGTGCCAGCACCTCTCAGGTAGATACGCAGTATTTT CASTSQVDTQYF
TRBJ2-1 TRBV4-1 NA NA TGCGCCAGCAGCCAAGATCTGGCCAGGGGCTATGAGCAGTTCTTC CASSQDLARGYEQFF
TRBJ2-1 TRBV5-1 NA TRBD2 TGCGCCAGCAGCTTGACTAGCGGGATGAGTGAGCAGTTCTTC CASSLTSGMSEQFF
TRBJ2-1 TRBV7-2 NA TRBD2 TGTGCCAGCAGCACTAGCGGGAGTTCAAATGAGCAGTTCTTC CASSTSGSSNEQFF
TRBJ1-5 TRBV19 NA TRBD1 TGTGCCAGTTCAGGGGGCGCGGTCAGCAATCAGCCCCAGCATTTT CASSGGAVSNQPQHF
TRBJ1-2 TRBV4-2 NA TRBD1 TGTGCCAGCAGCCAAGTAACCGGACAGGGGTATGGCTACACCTTC CASSQVTGQGYGYTF
TRBJ2-7 TRBV5-1 few TRBD1 TGCGCCAGCAGGAACCGGGACAGGGTCCCCTACGAGCAGTACTTC CASRNRDRVPYEQYF
TRBJ2-1 TRBV7-2 once TRBD2 TGTGCCAGCAGCCCCCTCGGCGGGGGGTACAATGAGCAGTTCTTC CASSPLGGGYNEQFF
TRBJ2-3 TRBV5-1 NA NA TGCGCCAGCAGCTTGGAGAATACGCAGTATTTT CASSLENTQYF
TRBJ1-1 TRBV28 NA NA TGTGCCAGCAGCCCCGGCTCGGAGACTGAAGCTTTCTTT CASSPGSETEAFF
TRBJ1-4 TRBV27 NA TRBD1 TGTGCCAGCAGCCCCAGGGGACAGGGTGAAAAACTGTTTTTT CASSPRGQGEKLFF
TRBJ1-2 TRBV4-2 once NA TGTGCCAGCAGCCCGAGAACAATCGATGGCTACACCTTC CASSPRTIDGYTF
TRBJ2-7 TRBV30 NA NA TGTGCCTGGAGAGCCGGGCGGGGACCTGAGTACGAGCAGTACTTC CAWRAGRGPEYEQYF
TRBJ1-1 TRBV2 NA NA TGTGCCAGCAGTGTTACCGACATAGGAACTGAAGCTTTCTTT CASSVTDIGTEAFF
TRBJ1-5 TRBV11-3 NA NA TGTGCCAGCAGCTTAGAAGGCTCCAATCAGCCCCAGCATTTT CASSLEGSNQPQHF
TRBJ1-4 TRBV4-1 NA TRBD1 TGCGCCAGCAGCCAAGAGGGGACAGTGGGCGAGAATGAAAAACTGTTTTTT CASSQEGTVGENEKLFF
TRBJ2-3 TRBV19 NA NA TGTGCCAGTAGTATTAACGTGGACACAGATACGCAGTATTTT CASSINVDTDTQYF
TRBJ2-7 TRBV7-2 NA NA TGTGCCAGCAGCCCTAACCCCTACGAGCAGTACTTC CASSPNPYEQYF
TRBJ1-2 TRBV6-5 NA NA TGTGCCAGCAGGGACGGTTTATATGGCTACACCTTC CASRDGLYGYTF
TRBJ1-4 TRBV30 NA TRBD1 TGTGCCTGGAGTGTGGGGACAGTGGTCGAAAAACTGTTTTTT CAWSVGTVVEKLFF
TRBJ2-1 TRBV28 NA NA TGTGCCAGCAGCTCCGCTACCCTTCGGTCCTACAATGAGCAGTTCTTC CASSSATLRSYNEQFF
TRBJ1-3 TRBV5-4 NA NA TGTGCCAGCAGCTCATGGGGTCTGAGCTCTGGAAACACCATATATTTT CASSSWGLSSGNTIYF
TRBJ2-1 TRBV6-4 NA TRBD1 TGTGCCGCCAGCCAGGGGGCAGGCAATGAGCAGTTCTTC CAASQGAGNEQFF
TRBJ1-2 TRBV7-2 NA NA TGTGCCAGCCTGGGGCAGATCTATGGCTACACCTTC CASLGQIYGYTF
TRBJ2-6 TRBV18 NA NA TGTGCCAGCTCACCACCTGTCTATGGGCAGGCTGGGGCCAACGTCCTGACTTTC CASSPPVYGQAGANVLTF
TRBJ1-2 TRBV30 NA NA TGTGCCTGGAGTGTACCCGGGGGGGCGAGCTATGGCTACACCTTC CAWSVPGGASYGYTF
TRBJ1-2 TRBV28 NA NA TGTGCCAGCAGCGAGCGGGGGGGCTATGGCTACACCTTC CASSERGGYGYTF
TRBJ2-4 TRBV6-1 few NA TGTGCCAGCAGTGAAGCGCTTCAGGGAGGCATTCAGTACTTC CASSEALQGGIQYF
TRBJ2-1 TRBV7-8 NA NA TGTGCCAGCAGCTTATCGCCGAGAGAGGCGGATGGTGAGCAGTTCTTC CASSLSPREADGEQFF
TRBJ2-2 TRBV7-7 NA NA TGTGCTAGCAGCCCCACATTGAACACCGGGGAGCTGTTTTTT CASSPTLNTGELFF
TRBJ2-2 TRBV12-5 NA TRBD1 TGTGCTAGTGCCCCTGGGGACAGGGGGGACACCGGGGAGCTGTTTTTT CASAPGDRGDTGELFF
TRBJ2-7 TRBV19 NA NA TGTGCCACCCGTGGGGGCTGGTACGAGCAGTACTTC CATRGGWYEQYF
TRBJ2-1 TRBV15 NA TRBD2 TGTGCCACCAGCAGACTAGCGGGGGGCCCCAATGAGCAGTTCTTC CATSRLAGGPNEQFF